The 27 T cell receptor beta chains reported below all come from one sample, sequenced in a study of siplizumab effects on memory and regulatory T cells. The table came from immunoSEQ multiplex PCR; TCRdb's copy has only in-frame clones and leaves some out. The sample yields some 90,000 clones, around 89% seen once. Sequencing used CD4+ T cells sorted from blood. The receptors shown here come from a human donor in good health.

The V call is TRBV27, the J call TRBJ1-5, with 9 bases aligning to TRBD1. J gave up 8 bases and V 7 bases, and 3 bases lay outside the gene matches. In germline, CDR1 is MNHEY, CDR2 SMNVEV (reference sequence). This CDR3 has 12 amino acids. In DNA, the CDR3 is TGTGCCAGCACAACAGGGGGCGAGCCCCAGCATTTT. Translation: CASTTGGEPQHF.

The chain links TRBV30 to TRBJ2-3, with no clear D. The CDR3 loop spans 11 amino acids. V gave up 3 bases and J gave up 8 bases, with 9 bases separating them. CDR1 and CDR2 (germline): GTSNPN, SVGIG (reference sequence). The CDR3 DNA sequence: TGTGCCTGGAGCCTACCTGGTACGCAGTATTTT. The encoded protein is CAWSLPGTQYF.

The chain links TRBV19 to TRBJ2-2, with a tentative D call TRBD1 (5 bases). Trimming shortened V by 3 bases and J by 5 bases, and 10 bases separated the two germline ends. This CDR3 is 14 amino acids long. Germline V gene lookup returns CDR1 LNHDA and CDR2 SQIVND (reference sequence). The CDR3 region is CASSIGAGTGELFF. CDR3 DNA sequence: TGTGCCAGTAGTATTGGGGCAGGAACCGGGGAGCTGTTTTTT.

This sequence joins TRBV7-3 and TRBJ1-1, with D unclear. In germline, CDR1 is SGHTA, CDR2 FQGTGA. Trimming stripped 1 base from V and 3 bases from J, with 9 bases between. There are 14 residues in the CDR3. CDR3 region: CASSLMKGDTEAFF. The CDR3 DNA is TGTGCCAGCAGCTTAATGAAGGGTGACACTGAAGCTTTCTTT.

The chain combines TRBV6-6 with TRBJ2-3; D may be TRBD1 or TRBD2 (5 bases each). The CDR3 extends over 11 amino acids. V was pared by 6 bases and J by 10 bases, with 11 bases between. The germline V gene has CDR1 MNHNY and CDR2 SVGAGI (reference sequence). CDR3 DNA sequence: TGTGCCAGCAGCCTGCGAGGGGCGCAGTATTTT. This translates into CASSLRGAQYF.

The chain is built from TRBV7-3 and TRBJ2-3, with 14 bases fitting TRBD2. CDR1 and CDR2 from the germline V gene are SGHTA and FQGTGA. V gave up 5 bases and J gave up 5 bases; unmatched junction bases: 6. The CDR3 covers 16 residues. The CDR3: CASSPGLAGARDTQYF. CDR3 in DNA: TGTGCCAGCAGCCCGGGACTAGCGGGAGCTCGAGATACGCAGTATTTT. Combining the CDR3 with reference TRBV7-3 and TRBJ2-3 gives the whole variable domain GAGVSQTPSNKVTEKGKYVELRCDPISGHTALYWYRQSLGQGPEFLIYFQGTGAADDSGLPNDRFFAVRPEGSVSTLKIQRTERGDSAVYLCASSPGLAGARDTQYFGPGTRLTVL.

The gene calls are TRBV6-1 and TRBJ2-7; possibly TRBD2 for D (7 bases). The germline gives CDR1 MNHNS, CDR2 SASEGT. Between the trimmed V and J ends, which lost 3 bases and 2 bases, there was a span of 11 bases. CDR3 length equals 14 residues. The CDR3 protein is CASSEGGGPYEQYF. In DNA, the CDR3 is TGTGCCAGCAGTGAGGGAGGGGGGCCCTACGAGCAGTACTTC.

In nucleotides, the CDR3 is TGTGCGTACCCAGATCGGACAGCGAAAGGCACCGGGGAGCTGTTTTTT. It codes for CAYPDRTAKGTGELFF. The genes are TRBV30 and TRBJ2-2; D is possibly TRBD1 (6 bases). Germline CDR1 is GTSNPN and CDR2 is SVGIG (reference sequence). CDR3 length: 16 residues.

This chain connects TRBV30 to TRBJ1-2; D might be TRBD1 (5 bases). V lost 3 bases, J lost 4 bases, and 21 bases lay in between. Germline V gives CDR1 GTSNPN, CDR2 SVGIG (reference sequence). The CDR3 runs to 16 residues. CDR3 bases: TGTGCCTGGAGCGCGCCCTTCAGGGTTGTTAGCTATGGCTACACCTTC. It codes for CAWSAPFRVVSYGYTF. The entire variable domain, with the rest obtained from reference TRBV30 and TRBJ1-2, is as follows: SQTIHQWPATLVQPVGSPLSLECTVEGTSNPNLYWYRQAAGRGLQLLFYSVGIGQISSEVPQNLSASRPQDRQFILSSKKLLLSDSGFYLCAWSAPFRVVSYGYTFGSGTRLTVV.

V gene TRBV27 combines with J gene TRBJ1-4; TRBD1 matches at 7 bases. The CDR3 is 14 residues long. CDR1 is MNHEY, CDR2 SMNVEV, per germline (reference sequence). Trimming cost V 4 bases and J 3 bases; bases outside gene matches: 2. The CDR3 sequence is CASSYQGANEKLFF. In DNA form, the CDR3 reads TGTGCCAGCAGTTACCAGGGGGCTAATGAAAAACTGTTTTTT. The complete variable domain, with remaining parts taken from reference TRBV27 and TRBJ1-4, reads EAQVTQNPRYLITVTGKKLTVTCSQNMNHEYMSWYRQDPGLGLRQIYYSMNVEVTDKGDVPEGYKVSRKEKRNFPLILESPSPNQTSLYFCASSYQGANEKLFFGSGTQLSVL.

The J gene is TRBJ2-5, the V gene TRBV7-9, with D possibly TRBD1 on 6 matching bases. There are 14 residues in the CDR3. CDR1 and CDR2 from the germline V gene are SEHNR and FQNEAQ (reference sequence). V was pared by 5 bases and J by 5 bases, with 15 bases between. The DNA for the CDR3 is TGTGCCAGCAGCCGCCATCTCCAGGGGGAGACCCAGTACTTC. Translated, it gives CASSRHLQGETQYF.

The chain has TRBV10-1 and TRBJ1-1; D is unresolved. The V and J ends lost 6 bases and 0 bases respectively, with 11 bases between them. The CDR3 is 14 residues long. The V gene's germline CDR1 is WNHNN and CDR2 SYGVQD (reference sequence). The CDR3 region has the DNA TGCGCCAGCAGCAGTTCAGAGCTGAACACTGAAGCTTTCTTT. It encodes CASSSSELNTEAFF.

The chain links TRBV28 to TRBJ2-1, with D hard to call. The CDR3 spans 13 residues. Germline values: CDR1 MDHEN, CDR2 SYDVKM. V was cut by 6 bases and J by 2 bases, with 8 bases left in between. CDR3 sequence: CASSPRTYNEQFF. The CDR3 DNA reads TGTGCCAGCAGCCCAAGGACCTACAATGAGCAGTTCTTC.

The chain combines TRBV5-6 with TRBJ1-4; D perhaps matches TRBD1 (5 bases). This CDR3 has 16 amino acids. Germline V lookup: CDR1 SGHDT, CDR2 YYEEEE. The germline V and J ends were trimmed by 4 bases and 8 bases, with 21 bases remaining between them. The CDR3 DNA reads TGTGCCAGCAGCCGGTGGGTGGGGCCCGAAGCCGAAAAACTGTTTTTT. Its translation: CASSRWVGPEAEKLFF.

V gene TRBV5-1 combines with J gene TRBJ1-1; the D is unclear. Germline lookup yields CDR1 SGHRS and CDR2 YFSETQ. Trimming cost V 2 bases and J 0 bases, with 8 bases left between them. CDR3 length: 14 residues. The CDR3 DNA sequence: TGCGCCAGCAGCTTCGGATCCTTGAACACTGAAGCTTTCTTT. Its protein product is CASSFGSLNTEAFF.

The CDR3 reads CATSRDRASLNTEAFF. CDR3 sequence (DNA): TGTGCCACCAGCAGAGATCGCGCGTCTCTGAACACTGAAGCTTTCTTT. V gene TRBV15 combines with J gene TRBJ1-1, with no clear D. Per the germline V gene, CDR1 is LNHNV and CDR2 is YYDKDF (reference sequence). This CDR3 comprises 16 residues. Trimming took off 0 bases at V and 0 bases at J, with 11 bases between the two ends.

This clone occurred once. This rearrangement joins TRBV6-5 to TRBJ1-5; D might be TRBD1 (6 bases). The CDR3 loop spans 13 amino acids. The V end was cut by 5 bases, the J end by 7 bases, with 12 bases between. Germline CDR1 MNHEY, CDR2 SVGAGI. The CDR3 DNA reads TGTGCCAGCAGTGAGGGGGTGGGGCAGCCCCAGCATTTT. This gives the protein CASSEGVGQPQHF.

This clone was detected only once. The chain is built from TRBV11-3 and TRBJ2-7; D unresolved. V was shortened by 5 bases and J by 5 bases, with 7 bases between the two germline ends. In germline, CDR1 is SGHNT, CDR2 YENEEA. There are 11 residues in the CDR3. CDR3 nucleotide sequence: TGTGCCAGCAGCCAAGGAAACGAGCAGTACTTC. Its protein product is CASSQGNEQYF.

The chain uses TRBV30 and TRBJ1-2; D is perhaps TRBD1 (6 bases). The germline V and J ends were trimmed by 4 bases and 5 bases, with 14 bases remaining between them. The germline V gene encodes CDR1 GTSNPN and CDR2 SVGIG (reference sequence). This CDR3 spans 13 amino acids. Written as DNA, the CDR3 is TGTGCCTGGAACGGGGGGCGCGGGTATGGCTACACCTTC. Its protein is CAWNGGRGYGYTF.

This chain uses TRBV6-6 with TRBJ2-1; 7 bases agree with TRBD2. The CDR3 length is 16 residues. Unmatched junction bases numbered 18, after V lost 6 bases and J lost 10 bases. CDR1 is MNHNY, CDR2 SVGAGI, per germline (reference sequence). DNA for the CDR3: TGTGCCAGCAGCTCCCAGGCGGGAGTACTGGTAAACGAGCAGTTCTTC. Translating gives CASSSQAGVLVNEQFF.

V usage is TRBV30 and J usage is TRBJ2-2, with D possibly being TRBD2 (5 bases). The V end was cut by 0 bases, the J end by 5 bases, with 7 bases between. The CDR3 contains 13 residues. Germline CDR1 is GTSNPN and CDR2 is SVGIG (reference sequence). CDR3 amino acids: CAWSVRTTGELFF. DNA of the CDR3: TGTGCCTGGAGTGTAAGGACTACCGGGGAGCTGTTTTTT.

The chain combines TRBV19 with TRBJ1-1, with TRBD1 as a possible D gene (5 bases). Trimming stripped 1 base from V and 0 bases from J, with 6 bases between. Germline V lookup: CDR1 LNHDA, CDR2 SQIVND (reference sequence). The CDR3 contains 14 residues. The CDR3 sequence: CASSIGGLNTEAFF. CDR3 coding DNA: TGTGCCAGTAGTATAGGGGGCCTGAACACTGAAGCTTTCTTT.

J is TRBJ1-5 and V is TRBV6-6; no clear D. Germline assignment: CDR1 MNHNY and CDR2 SVGAGI (reference sequence). V lost 6 bases to trimming and J lost 10 bases, with 19 bases between them. The CDR3 runs 14 residues. CDR3 region: CASRPTGRVFPQHF. CDR3 sequence (DNA): TGTGCCAGCAGACCGACGGGGAGGGTCTTCCCCCAGCATTTT.

This sequence joins TRBV9 and TRBJ2-4, with 7 nucleotides matching TRBD2. The CDR3 runs 15 residues. Germline V gives CDR1 SGDLS, CDR2 YYNGEE. The J segment lost 5 bases and the V segment lost 4 bases, leaving 9 bases of the junction unmatched. This CDR3 reads CASSFRGERQNIQYF. The CDR3 DNA reads as TGTGCCAGCAGCTTCCGGGGGGAACGCCAAAACATTCAGTACTTC.

The DNA for the CDR3 is TGCGCCAGCAGCCAAGATCGGGCGGGAGGTGAGCAGTTCTTC. This gives the protein CASSQDRAGGEQFF. J is TRBJ2-1 and V is TRBV4-1; 8 positions agree with TRBD2. J lost 9 bases, V lost 0 bases, and 4 bases had no gene match. Germline CDR1 MGHRA, CDR2 YSYEKL. The CDR3 sequence is 14 residues long.

Notes on this clone: Other DNA sequences in this specimen translate into the identical CDR3. The rearrangement uses TRBV18 and TRBJ1-1; D not resolved. Germline CDR1 and CDR2: KGHSH and LQKENI. Trimming shortened V by 1 base and J by 1 base, and 4 bases separated the two germline ends. The CDR3 consists of 13 residues. Here the CDR3 reads CASSPQKNTEAFF. CDR3 in DNA: TGTGCCAGCTCACCACAAAAGAACACTGAAGCTTTCTTT.

V gene TRBV5-6 combines with J gene TRBJ2-3, with D possibly called TRBD1 or TRBD2 (5 bases each). Per the germline V gene, CDR1 is SGHDT and CDR2 is YYEEEE. The CDR3 has 19 residues. With 4 bases removed from V and 0 bases from J, the gap between germline ends came to 24 bases. The CDR3 loop is CASSLFYSGPLRSTDTQYF. In nucleotides, the CDR3 is TGTGCCAGCAGCCTATTTTATTCGGGACCCCTTAGGAGCACAGATACGCAGTATTTT.